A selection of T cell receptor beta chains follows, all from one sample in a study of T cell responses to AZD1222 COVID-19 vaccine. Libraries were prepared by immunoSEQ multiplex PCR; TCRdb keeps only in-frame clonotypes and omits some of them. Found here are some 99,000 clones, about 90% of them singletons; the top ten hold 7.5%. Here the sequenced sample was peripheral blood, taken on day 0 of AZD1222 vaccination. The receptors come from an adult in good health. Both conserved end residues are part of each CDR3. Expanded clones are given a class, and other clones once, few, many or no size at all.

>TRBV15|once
CATSRVNQNYGYTF
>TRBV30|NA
CAWSVGGPQHF
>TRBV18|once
CASSPTGAHNSPLHF
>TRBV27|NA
CASSLRGGGGSEQPQHF
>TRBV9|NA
CASSGNSHGELFF
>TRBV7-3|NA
CASSPGTANSPLHF
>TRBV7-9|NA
CASSSTRPRNTGELFF
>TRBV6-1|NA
CASSEAGDGYTF
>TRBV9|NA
CASSVSYGQVQTEAFF
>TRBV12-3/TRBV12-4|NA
CASSRSSTEAFF
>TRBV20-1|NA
CSASGGNQPQHF
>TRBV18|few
CASSPRVGAGGEDQPQHF
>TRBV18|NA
CASSPNGQGIEGYTF
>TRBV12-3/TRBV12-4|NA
CASSLPRTKRYF
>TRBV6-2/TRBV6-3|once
CASSYPPSTGSSSYNEQFF
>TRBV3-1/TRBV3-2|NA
CASSQPESYEQYF
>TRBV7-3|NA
CASSLGRDYGYTF
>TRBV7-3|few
CASSLYPGQTNYGYTF
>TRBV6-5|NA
CASSYMTGNYGYTF
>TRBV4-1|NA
CASSQESRRYGYTF
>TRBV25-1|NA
CASSEWAGEAFF
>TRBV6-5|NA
CASSYNGQGWGETQYF
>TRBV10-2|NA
CASNRNGNTEAFF
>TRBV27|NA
CASSKTGVTYGYTF
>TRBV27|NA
CASSSFRGGDEQYF
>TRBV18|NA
CASSPPGGTEAFF
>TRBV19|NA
CASSRGSSGRSYEQYF
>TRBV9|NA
CASSVRSGAQETQYF
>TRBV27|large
CASSLSPGIYGYTF
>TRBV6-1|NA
CASSETSDYGYTF
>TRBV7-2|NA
CASSTPLGGGDTEAFF
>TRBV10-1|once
CASTGQLIATNEKLFF
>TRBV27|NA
CASISRWNTGELFF
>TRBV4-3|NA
CASSPREGQAYGYTF
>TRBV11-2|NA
CASSPRLGEQFF
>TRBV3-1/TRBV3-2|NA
CASSQGGIYSGNTIYF
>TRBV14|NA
CASSQVGLKYNEQFF
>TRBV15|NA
CATSRVPLGVRPQHF
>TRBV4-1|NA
CASSSPGTRPYNEQFF
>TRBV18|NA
CASRTADSPLHF
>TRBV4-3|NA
CASSPGRSNEAFF
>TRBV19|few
CASSMGTGANVLTF